The 22 T cell receptor beta chains presented below share a single source sample, sequenced in a study of T cell responses to AZD1222 COVID-19 vaccine. TCRdb's table, derived via immunoSEQ multiplex PCR, lists solely in-frame clones and lacks some. Of approximately 150,000 clones in the sample, approximately 89% are singletons; the top ten hold 1.5% to 2%. The specimen comprised peripheral blood, sampled 28 days after the second AZD1222 dose. The receptors come from an adult who received the AZD1222 COVID-19 vaccine.

Remarks on this clone: The junction departs from the called germline gene at one end, perhaps through a read error. The J gene is TRBJ2-7, the V gene TRBV14; D gene uncertain. Germline CDR1 and CDR2: SGHDN and FVKESK. The CDR3 contains 13 residues. CDR3 sequence reads: CASSTQDLGIKEF. CDR3 bases: TGTGCCAGCAGCACGCAAGATTTGGGGATTAAGGAGTTC.

The CDR3 spells CASKRAGGYGYTF. In nucleotides, the CDR3 is TGTGCCAGTAAGCGCGCGGGAGGCTATGGCTACACCTTC. V is TRBV6-5 and J is TRBJ1-2; D unresolved. This CDR3 is 13 amino acids long. The V end lost 9 bases, the J end lost 4 bases, and 15 bases lay between the germline ends. Germline-derived CDR1 and CDR2 are MNHEY and SVGAGI.

The V and J genes are TRBV9 and TRBJ2-6; the match to TRBD2 covers 7 bases. CDR1 is SGDLS, CDR2 YYNGEE, per germline. With V trimmed by 0 bases and J by 3 bases, 9 bases remained unmatched. The CDR3 length is 18 residues. CDR3: CASSVGARGGDGANVLTF. DNA for the CDR3: TGTGCCAGCAGCGTAGGAGCTAGGGGAGGGGATGGGGCCAACGTCCTGACTTTC.

This rearrangement joins TRBV7-3 to TRBJ2-1; tentatively, D is TRBD2 (5 bases). This CDR3 region has 17 residues. From germline, CDR1 is SGHTA and CDR2 FQGTGA. Deletions cut 3 bases from V and 8 bases from J, with 23 bases between. Written as DNA, the CDR3 is TGTGCCAGCAGCTTTGAAGCCCATCTTAGCACCGGGGATGAGCAGTTCTTC. As protein: CASSFEAHLSTGDEQFF.

The chain employs TRBV5-3 and TRBJ1-3; 7 positions agree with TRBD1. TRBV5-3 is designated an ORF whose function remains uncertain. This CDR3 has 16 amino acids. After removal of 3 bases from V and 0 bases from J, the junction contained 6 bases not matched to a gene. The chain's CDR3 is CARSWNRGPSGNTIYF. The CDR3 DNA is TGTGCCAGAAGCTGGAACAGGGGCCCCTCTGGAAACACCATATATTTT.

The chain links TRBV6-6 to TRBJ1-2; D gene ambiguous. V lost 5 bases, J lost 1 base, and 17 bases lay in between. The CDR3 extends over 16 amino acids. From germline, CDR1 is MNHNY and CDR2 SVGAGI (reference sequence). The CDR3 sequence is CASSPRPPAGNYGYTF. The CDR3 DNA is TGTGCCAGCAGTCCCAGGCCCCCGGCGGGTAACTATGGCTACACCTTC.

The V gene is TRBV6-5, the J gene TRBJ1-1, with D hard to call. Germline V gives CDR1 MNHEY, CDR2 SVGAGI. V was cut by 5 bases and J by 2 bases, with 12 bases left in between. The CDR3 is 14 amino acids. The CDR3 sequence is CASSTAQPNTEAFF. In DNA form, the CDR3 reads TGTGCCAGCAGTACGGCCCAACCAAACACTGAAGCTTTCTTT.

The chain is built from TRBV7-8 and TRBJ2-7; 10 bases are shared with TRBD2. Germline assignment: CDR1 SGHVS and CDR2 FQNEAQ. The CDR3 length is 15 residues. Trimming took 5 bases from V and 5 from J; bases not matched to a gene: 9. The CDR3 sequence: CASSPRASGSHEQYF. DNA of the CDR3: TGTGCCAGCAGCCCAAGGGCTAGCGGGAGCCACGAGCAGTACTTC.

J is TRBJ1-4 and V is TRBV7-2, with D perhaps matching TRBD1 (5 bases). The CDR3 consists of 15 residues. Trimming took off 5 bases at V and 0 bases at J, with 10 bases between the two ends. CDR1 is SGHTA, CDR2 FQGNSA, per germline. Here the CDR3 DNA reads TGTGCCAGCAGCCTACAGGTTACAACTAATGAAAAACTGTTTTTT. It translates to CASSLQVTTNEKLFF.

This chain links TRBV7-9 with TRBJ1-1, with D hard to call. Germline V gene data show CDR1 as SEHNR and CDR2 as FQNEAQ (reference sequence). V shed 6 bases and J shed 1 base, with 9 bases lying between them. The CDR3 is made up of 13 amino acids. The CDR3 protein is CASRPDRNTEAFF. The CDR3 bases are TGTGCCAGCAGGCCAGATAGGAACACTGAAGCTTTCTTT.

The chain links TRBV6-5 to TRBJ1-1; D uncertain. The CDR3 is 13 amino acids. Deletions cut 6 bases from V and 1 base from J, with 9 bases between. The germline V gene has CDR1 MNHEY and CDR2 SVGAGI. DNA of the CDR3: TGTGCCAGCAGGATATCATCGAACACTGAAGCTTTCTTT. It yields the protein CASRISSNTEAFF.

This chain joins TRBV6-2 or TRBV6-3 and TRBJ2-3; D is uncertain. Between the trimmed V and J ends, which lost 2 bases and 3 bases, there was a span of 6 bases. Germline assignment: CDR1 MNHEY and CDR2 SVGEGT. The CDR3 sequence is 13 residues long. CDR3 in amino acids: CASSYTETDTQYF. The CDR3 DNA sequence: TGTGCCAGCAGTTACACGGAAACAGATACGCAGTATTTT.

The chain joins TRBV6-6 to TRBJ2-7; the D call may be TRBD1 or TRBD2 (5 bases each). The germline V gene encodes CDR1 MNHNY and CDR2 SVGAGI (reference sequence). CDR3 length: 15 amino acids. V shed 6 bases and J shed 2 bases, with 17 bases lying between them. The chain's CDR3 is CASRNTGTQAYEQYF. The DNA of the CDR3 is TGTGCCAGCAGAAATACCGGGACCCAAGCCTACGAGCAGTACTTC.

This clone was found once. This chain uses TRBV9 with TRBJ2-3, with 8 bases that match TRBD1. The V gene's germline CDR1 is SGDLS and CDR2 YYNGEE. The length of the CDR3 is 15 residues. The J segment lost 2 bases and the V segment lost 4 bases, leaving 6 bases of the junction unmatched. DNA of the CDR3: TGTGCCAGCAGCCCGCAGGGGGCCTACACAGATACGCAGTATTTT. Protein sequence: CASSPQGAYTDTQYF.

This clone appeared a single time. The chain carries TRBV7-6 and TRBJ2-3; maybe TRBD2 (6 bases). Trimming cost V 5 bases and J 2 bases, with 14 bases left between them. Germline V lookup: CDR1 SGHVS, CDR2 FNYEAQ. CDR3 length: 15 amino acids. This CDR3 reads CASSLIAAPTDTQYF. CDR3 DNA sequence: TGTGCCAGCAGCCTAATAGCGGCGCCCACAGATACGCAGTATTTT.

The chain joins TRBV19 to TRBJ2-7, with 13 bases lining up with TRBD2. V gave up 5 bases and J gave up 7 bases; unmatched junction bases: 17. Germline CDR1 reads LNHDA; CDR2 reads SQIVND (reference sequence). CDR3 length: 18 amino acids. The CDR3 region has the DNA TGTGCCAGTAGTGCCGGGACTAGCGGGAATCGGATTGAGGGGGAGCAGTACTTC. It is translated as CASSAGTSGNRIEGEQYF.

The genes are TRBV9 and TRBJ2-7, with a possible D match to TRBD1 (7 bases). Between the trimmed V and J ends, which lost 2 bases and 8 bases, there was a span of 17 bases. Germline CDR1 SGDLS, CDR2 YYNGEE. The CDR3 covers 14 residues. The CDR3 region has the DNA TGTGCCAGCAGCGTGGAGGGACAGTCGTTAAAGCAGTACTTC. It translates to CASSVEGQSLKQYF.

The chain joins TRBV7-9 to TRBJ1-1; no clear D gene. Germline-derived CDR1 and CDR2 are SEHNR and FQNEAQ (reference sequence). CDR3 length equals 12 residues. Trimming shortened V by 5 bases and J by 3 bases, and 7 bases separated the two germline ends. CDR3 in DNA: TGTGCCAGCAGCGCACACCACACTGAAGCTTTCTTT. Amino acid sequence: CASSAHHTEAFF.

CDR3 DNA sequence: TGTGCCAGCAGCCCCCGCCGGGGGACTAACACTGAAGCTTTCTTT. Translated: CASSPRRGTNTEAFF. The chain carries TRBV9 and TRBJ1-1, with a possible D match to TRBD1 (5 bases). CDR3 length equals 15 residues. CDR1 is SGDLS, CDR2 YYNGEE, per germline. V lost 4 bases and J 2 bases, leaving 15 bases between the germline ends.

The chain links TRBV6-2 or TRBV6-3 to TRBJ2-5; the D gene could be TRBD1 or TRBD2 (5 bases each). This CDR3 has 14 residues. The germline V gene encodes CDR1 MNHEY and CDR2 SVGEGT. V dropped 6 bases and J dropped 0 bases, with 11 bases sitting between them. The CDR3 nucleotides read TGTGCCAGCAGCCCCGGGGCGTACCAAGAGACCCAGTACTTC. It is translated as CASSPGAYQETQYF.

The J gene is TRBJ1-1, the V gene TRBV11-2; no clear D. Germline CDR1 is SGHAT and CDR2 is FQNNGV. The V and J ends lost 5 bases and 0 bases respectively, with 25 bases between them. CDR3 size: 19 residues. This chain's CDR3 is CASSPAVRDVWKMNTEAFF. In DNA, the CDR3 is TGTGCCAGCAGCCCGGCCGTGAGAGATGTTTGGAAAATGAACACTGAAGCTTTCTTT.

The table lists this clone with a few counts. The V gene is TRBV18, the J gene TRBJ2-3; D ambiguous. V was pared by 2 bases and J by 4 bases, with 16 bases between. The CDR3 sequence is 16 residues long. Germline values: CDR1 KGHSH, CDR2 LQKENI. CDR3 protein: CASSPSAGSGADTQYF. The CDR3 nucleotides read TGTGCCAGCTCACCATCTGCAGGCTCGGGCGCAGATACGCAGTATTTT.